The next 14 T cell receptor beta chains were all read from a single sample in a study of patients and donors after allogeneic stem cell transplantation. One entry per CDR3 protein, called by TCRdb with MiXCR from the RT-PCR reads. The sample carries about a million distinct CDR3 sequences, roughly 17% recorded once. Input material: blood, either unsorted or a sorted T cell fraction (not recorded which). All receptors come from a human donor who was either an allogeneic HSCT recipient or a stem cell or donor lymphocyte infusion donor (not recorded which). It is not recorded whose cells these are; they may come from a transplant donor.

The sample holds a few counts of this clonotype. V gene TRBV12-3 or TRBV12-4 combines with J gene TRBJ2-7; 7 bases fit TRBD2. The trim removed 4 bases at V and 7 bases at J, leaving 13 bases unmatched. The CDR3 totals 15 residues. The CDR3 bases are TGTGCCAGCAGTTCCGGCGGGGGTTCCGGGCGGGAGCAGTACTTC. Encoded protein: CASSSGGGSGREQYF.

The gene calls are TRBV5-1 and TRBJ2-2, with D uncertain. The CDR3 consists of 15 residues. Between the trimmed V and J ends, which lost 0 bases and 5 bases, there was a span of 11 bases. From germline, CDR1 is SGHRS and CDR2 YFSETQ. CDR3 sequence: CASSLGVPRTGELFF. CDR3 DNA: TGCGCCAGCAGCTTGGGGGTCCCGAGGACCGGGGAGCTGTTTTTT. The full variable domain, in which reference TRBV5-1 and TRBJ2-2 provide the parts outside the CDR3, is KAGVTQTPRYLIKTRGQQVTLSCSPISGHRSVSWYQQTPGQGLQFLFEYFSETQRNKGNFPGRFSGRQFSNSRSEMNVSTLELGDSALYLCASSLGVPRTGELFFGEGSRLTVL.

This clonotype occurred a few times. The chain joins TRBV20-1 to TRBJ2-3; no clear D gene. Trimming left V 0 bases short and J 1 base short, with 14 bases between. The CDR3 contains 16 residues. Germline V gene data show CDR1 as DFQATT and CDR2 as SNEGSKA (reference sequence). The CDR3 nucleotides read TGCAGTGCTAGAGATCGACGGGCTGAAGGCACAGATACGCAGTATTTT. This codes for CSARDRRAEGTDTQYF.

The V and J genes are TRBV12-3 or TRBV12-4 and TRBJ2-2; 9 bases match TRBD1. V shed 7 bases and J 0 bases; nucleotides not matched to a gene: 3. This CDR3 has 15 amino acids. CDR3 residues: CASTRQGANTGELFF. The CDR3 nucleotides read TGTGCCAGCACCCGACAGGGGGCGAACACCGGGGAGCTGTTTTTT.

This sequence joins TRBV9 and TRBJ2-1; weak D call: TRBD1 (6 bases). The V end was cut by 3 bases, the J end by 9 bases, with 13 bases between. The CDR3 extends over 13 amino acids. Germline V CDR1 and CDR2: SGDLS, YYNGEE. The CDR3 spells CASSGSGDGEQFF. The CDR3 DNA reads TGTGCCAGCAGCGGATCAGGGGACGGTGAGCAGTTCTTC.

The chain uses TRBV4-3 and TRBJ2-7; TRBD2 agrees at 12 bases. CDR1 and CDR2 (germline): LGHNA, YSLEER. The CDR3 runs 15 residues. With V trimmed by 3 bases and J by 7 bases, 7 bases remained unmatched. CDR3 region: CASSQASSGGGEQYF. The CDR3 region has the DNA TGCGCCAGCAGCCAGGCCTCTAGCGGGGGGGGTGAGCAGTACTTC.

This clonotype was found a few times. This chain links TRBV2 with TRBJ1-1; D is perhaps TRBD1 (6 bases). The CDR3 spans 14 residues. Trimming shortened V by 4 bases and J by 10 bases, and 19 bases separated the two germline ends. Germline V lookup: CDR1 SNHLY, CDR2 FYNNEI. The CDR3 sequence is CASSGEIGQLPAFF. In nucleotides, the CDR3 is TGTGCCAGCAGTGGCGAAATCGGACAGCTCCCAGCTTTCTTT.

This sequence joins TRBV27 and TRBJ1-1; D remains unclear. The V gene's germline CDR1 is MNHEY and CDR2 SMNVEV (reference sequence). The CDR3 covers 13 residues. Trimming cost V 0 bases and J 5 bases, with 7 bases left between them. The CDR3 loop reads CASSLSAVTEAFF. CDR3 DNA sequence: TGTGCCAGCAGTTTATCGGCGGTAACTGAAGCTTTCTTT.

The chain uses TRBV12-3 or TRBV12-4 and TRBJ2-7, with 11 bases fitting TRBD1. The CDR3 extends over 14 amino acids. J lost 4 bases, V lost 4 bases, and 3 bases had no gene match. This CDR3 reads CASSWTGGRYEQYF. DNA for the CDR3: TGTGCCAGCAGTTGGACAGGGGGCCGGTACGAGCAGTACTTC.

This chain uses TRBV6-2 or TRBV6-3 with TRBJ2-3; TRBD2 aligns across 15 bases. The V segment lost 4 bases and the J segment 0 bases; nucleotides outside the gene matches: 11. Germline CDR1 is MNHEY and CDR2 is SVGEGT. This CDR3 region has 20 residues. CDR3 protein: CASSSGLAGGLGTSTDTQYF. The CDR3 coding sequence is TGTGCCAGCAGTTCGGGACTAGCGGGAGGTTTAGGGACTAGCACAGATACGCAGTATTTT.

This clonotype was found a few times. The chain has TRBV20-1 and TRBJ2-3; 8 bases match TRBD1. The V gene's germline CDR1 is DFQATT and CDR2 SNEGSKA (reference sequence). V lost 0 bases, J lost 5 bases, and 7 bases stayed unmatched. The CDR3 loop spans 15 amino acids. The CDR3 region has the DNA TGCAGTGCTAGAGATCCCAGGGGGCAAGGAGATACGCAGTATTTT. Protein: CSARDPRGQGDTQYF.

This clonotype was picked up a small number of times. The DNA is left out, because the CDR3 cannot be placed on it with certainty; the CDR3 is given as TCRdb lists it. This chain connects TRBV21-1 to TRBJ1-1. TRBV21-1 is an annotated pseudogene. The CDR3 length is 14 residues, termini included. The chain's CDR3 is CASSKVGWGSEAFF.

The CDR3 DNA reads TGTGCCAGCAGTTTTTACGGGATGGAAAAACTGTTTTTT. Residues: CASSFYGMEKLFF. The gene calls are TRBV6-5 and TRBJ1-4, with D uncertain. Germline V gene lookup returns CDR1 MNHEY and CDR2 SVGAGI. The CDR3 has 13 residues. V lost 4 bases and J lost 8, with 11 bases in between.

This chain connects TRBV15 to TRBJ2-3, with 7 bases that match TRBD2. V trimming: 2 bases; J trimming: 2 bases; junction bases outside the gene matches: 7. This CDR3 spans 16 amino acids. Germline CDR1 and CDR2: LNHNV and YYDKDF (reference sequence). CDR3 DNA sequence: TGTGCCACCAGCAGATATACCGGGAGGTACACAGATACGCAGTATTTT. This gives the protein CATSRYTGRYTDTQYF.